Listed below are T cell receptor beta chains from one sample, sequenced in a study of shared clonotypes between healthy human individuals. Only in-frame clones appear in the TCRdb table, and some are missing; sequencing was by immunoSEQ multiplex PCR. The sample yields about a million clones, 70% to 80% seen once. The sample consisted of memory CD4+ T cells sorted from blood. These receptors were taken from a man younger than 30 in good health. CDR3s include the opening cysteine and the closing phenylalanine or tryptophan. The order of the fields is V gene, D gene, J gene, clone size, CDR3 protein, CDR3 DNA. D genes are given only for firm matches. The size field is filled for only some rows; it gives once, few, many or a size class.

TRBV5-5	TRBD1	TRBJ1-5	.	CASSPRGTGDYQPQHF	TGTGCCAGCAGCCCCCGAGGGACAGGGGATTATCAGCCCCAGCATTTT
TRBV6-5	.	TRBJ2-7	many	CASSYSGRVSSYEQYF	TGTGCCAGCAGTTACTCTGGCAGGGTGAGCTCCTACGAGCAGTACTTC
TRBV28	.	TRBJ2-5	.	CASRGSRSYQETQYF	TGTGCCAGCCGGGGAAGCAGGTCGTACCAAGAGACCCAGTACTTC
TRBV5-1	.	TRBJ2-3	.	CASSSGLSRGTDTQYF	TGCGCCAGCAGCTCCGGCCTTAGTCGGGGCACAGATACGCAGTATTTT
TRBV6-4	.	TRBJ1-2	.	CASSDSRTETYGYTF	TGTGCCAGCAGTGACTCCCGGACGGAAACCTATGGCTACACCTTC
TRBV11-3	TRBD1	TRBJ2-3	few	CASSLGDRDDTQYF	TGTGCCAGCAGCTTAGGGGACAGGGACGATACGCAGTATTTT
TRBV5-5	TRBD1	TRBJ1-2	many	CASRHTGGAGYGYTF	TGTGCCAGCAGACACACAGGGGGCGCAGGGTATGGCTACACCTTC
TRBV19	.	TRBJ2-1	.	CASSIPRGTKLANEQFF	TGTGCCAGTAGTATCCCCCGTGGCACCAAACTAGCCAATGAGCAGTTCTTC
TRBV9	TRBD1	TRBJ2-7	.	CASSVGTGYTYEQYF	TGTGCCAGCAGCGTCGGGACAGGGTATACCTACGAGCAGTACTTC
TRBV5-6	.	TRBJ2-2	few	CASRLTGNTGELFF	TGTGCCAGCAGACTGACAGGAAACACCGGGGAGCTGTTTTTT
TRBV27	.	TRBJ2-1	.	CASALGAADRWFF	TGTGCCAGCGCGTTGGGAGCGGCCGACAGGTGGTTCTTC